The present entry profiles one T cell receptor beta chain with its context. The antigen this receptor binds is unknown. No base quality information exists; no much larger clone differs at one position. The entry originates in a study of T cells in localized non-small cell lung cancer (TCRdb year 2020). Background on the whole study: Comparing tumors with uninvolved tumor-adjacent lungs, the study looked at the T cell repertoires of about 240 patients with early-stage NSCLC. All 240 or so NSCLC patients in the cohort were treatment-naive and had localized lung tumors that were resected. The mean age of the NSCLC patients was about 62 years, with approximately 130 men and about a hundred women.

Results and caveats for the whole study, not just this receptor: Uninvolved tumor-adjacent lung showed the highest T cell clonality, higher than tumor, which suggests more focused antigenic responses in the uninvolved tumor-adjacent lung. Multi-region tumor sequencing was not performed, so intratumor heterogeneity could not be excluded. Higher T cell density in blood was associated with longer overall survival, whereas higher clonality in adjacent lung was associated with shorter survival. A median of approximately 57 of the top 100 tumor clones were detected in paired uninvolved adjacent lung, and under 30 of these tumor clones were also found among the top 100 clones of the paired uninvolved adjacent lung. Since the design was exploratory, TCR variables were selected using unadjusted p-values with no false-discovery rate correction.

Relative to germline, V is 2 bases shorter and J is 4 bases shorter, with 9 bases between their ends. CDR1 and CDR2, looked up from the germline V gene, are SGHAT and FQNNGV. Spanning cysteine to phenylalanine, the CDR3 consists of 14 amino acids. Left in the record is the CDR3 DNA by itself, 42 bases read in frame from the first base. At diagnosis, tumor, uninvolved tumor-adjacent lung and peripheral blood were collected and then preserved as a mix of FFPE and fresh-frozen material. For TCR repertoire profiling, blood samples were analyzed as peripheral blood mononuclear cells. TCR beta CDR3 regions were sequenced from DNA using the immunoSEQ Assay. The authors' pipeline ran thus. T cell density was computed as TCR beta template counts normalized to usable DNA estimated by amplifying housekeeping genes. Richness was estimated with the preseqR package, extrapolating to 400,000 templates for PBMC samples and 120,000 templates for tissue samples. Clonality was taken to be one minus Pielou's evenness. Tissue-enriched TCRs were identified through differential abundance testing performed on productive amino-acid clonotypes, with a minimum total count of 5 and an alpha of 0.1. The Jaccard Index and the Morisita Overlap Index were used to measure repertoire overlap between compartments. TCR beta CDR3s were clustered by GLIPH together with public tetramer-defined viral CDR3s, and at least three viral sequences plus V-gene enrichment were required for viral motifs. TCRdb holds this immuneACCESS table with in-frame rearrangements only. Some clones are missing; in checked studies, unresolved V genes explain under half, and the rest has no known cause. The DNA was the basis for D and trimming; V, J and clone size are from that table. In all, the sample holds tens of thousands of clones, and around 90% of those were seen once. Together, the top ten hold 1.5% to 2% of the sample.

The sequencing here drew on peripheral blood, taken before any cancer treatment. This sequence was found in a woman aged 35 to 69 with stage I lung adenocarcinoma. The sequence is built from TRBV11-2 and TRBJ2-1, and perhaps TRBD2 as D gene, on 6 matching bases. The CDR3 in this case is CASSLSGPYNEQFF. The DNA is TGTGCCAGCAGCTTAAGCGGGCCTTACAATGAGCAGTTCTTC.